These T cell receptor beta chains were read from a single sample in a study of blood T cells in healthy people across ages. A single record per CDR3 protein comes from TCRdb applying MiXCR to the 5' RACE reads. The sample has 650,000 to 700,000 distinct CDR3 sequences; roughly 32% are singletons. Sequenced material: blood. These receptors all come from a woman older than 75 in good health. The CDR3 runs from the conserved cysteine through the conserved F or W. The D gene is left open where the match is weak. Where a row states a size, it is once, few, many or the class of an expanded clone; other rows omit it.

CDR3nt: TGCAGCGTTTATGAGGACACTGAAGCTTTCTTT
CDR3aa: CSVYEDTEAFF
abundance: many
v_gene: TRBV29-1
d_gene: .
j_gene: TRBJ1-1

CDR3nt: TGTGCCAGCAGTGAATCGGGACCCGGGACCTACTATAATTCACCCCTCCACTTT
CDR3aa: CASSESGPGTYYNSPLHF
abundance: .
v_gene: TRBV25-1
d_gene: .
j_gene: TRBJ1-6

CDR3nt: TGCGCCAGCAGCTCTCTGACTAGCGGGGGGGCCAAAAACATTCAGTACTTC
CDR3aa: CASSSLTSGGAKNIQYF
abundance: many
v_gene: TRBV4-1
d_gene: TRBD2
j_gene: TRBJ2-4

CDR3nt: TGTGCCAGCAGCCTCCGACTGAACAATGAGCAGTTCTTC
CDR3aa: CASSLRLNNEQFF
abundance: .
v_gene: TRBV7-3
d_gene: .
j_gene: TRBJ2-1

CDR3nt: TGTGCCAGCAGCTCCAAGTCCGGGACAGGTCTAGGATTCGGGCAGTATTTT
CDR3aa: CASSSKSGTGLGFGQYF
abundance: .
v_gene: TRBV7-2
d_gene: TRBD1
j_gene: TRBJ2-3

CDR3nt: TGTGCCAGCAGCTTAGGCGGTACAGGTTATAATTCACCCTTCCACTTT
CDR3aa: CASSLGGTGYNSPFHF
abundance: .
v_gene: TRBV13
d_gene: .
j_gene: TRBJ1-6

CDR3nt: TGTGCCAGCAGCTTAGTAGCCATCTCGACAGATACGCAGTATTTT
CDR3aa: CASSLVAISTDTQYF
abundance: .
v_gene: TRBV7-3
d_gene: .
j_gene: TRBJ2-3

CDR3nt: TGCGCCAGCAGCCCCCGGACTAGCGGGTTATACAATGAGCAGTTCTTC
CDR3aa: CASSPRTSGLYNEQFF
abundance: .
v_gene: TRBV5-1
d_gene: TRBD2
j_gene: TRBJ2-1

CDR3nt: TGTGCCACCAGTGGGTTGGGTCTAGCGGGAGGGCATGAGCAGTTCTTC
CDR3aa: CATSGLGLAGGHEQFF
abundance: once
v_gene: TRBV24-1
d_gene: TRBD2
j_gene: TRBJ2-1

CDR3nt: TGCGCCAGCAGCCTACAGGGAAACTCGAACACCGGGGAGCTGTTTTTT
CDR3aa: CASSLQGNSNTGELFF
abundance: .
v_gene: TRBV5-1
d_gene: .
j_gene: TRBJ2-2

CDR3nt: TGTGCCAGCAGTAGGGACCTAAACTCCTACAATGAGCAGTACTTC
CDR3aa: CASSRDLNSYNEQYF
abundance: .
v_gene: TRBV7-9
d_gene: .
j_gene: TRBJ2-7

CDR3nt: TGCGCCAACAGCTTAGGGACAGGGGGCGCGGTAAACACTGAAGCTTTCTTT
CDR3aa: CANSLGTGGAVNTEAFF
abundance: .
v_gene: TRBV5-1
d_gene: TRBD1
j_gene: TRBJ1-1

CDR3nt: TGCAGTGCTAGATGGGGAAGTGACGGCTACACCTTC
CDR3aa: CSARWGSDGYTF
abundance: .
v_gene: TRBV20-1
d_gene: .
j_gene: TRBJ1-2

CDR3nt: TGTGCCTGGAGGATGGCAGGCCCCGCTTTCTTT
CDR3aa: CAWRMAGPAFF
abundance: few
v_gene: TRBV30
d_gene: .
j_gene: TRBJ1-1

CDR3nt: TGCGCCAGCAGCTCCCAGGACAGGTATCCCTACGAGCAGTACTTC
CDR3aa: CASSSQDRYPYEQYF
abundance: many
v_gene: TRBV5-1
d_gene: TRBD1
j_gene: TRBJ2-7

CDR3nt: TGTGCCAGCAGCGCGGGATCGGCGGTCACCGGGGAGCTGTTTTTT
CDR3aa: CASSAGSAVTGELFF
abundance: .
v_gene: TRBV3-1
d_gene: .
j_gene: TRBJ2-2

CDR3nt: TGTGCCAGCAGTTACCGATCAAGGGCGAGCAGCACAGATACGCAGTATTTT
CDR3aa: CASSYRSRASSTDTQYF
abundance: many
v_gene: TRBV6-6
d_gene: .
j_gene: TRBJ2-3

CDR3nt: TGCGCCAGCAGCTTGGCCGGTGCAGGTCAGATCAATGAGCAGTTCTTC
CDR3aa: CASSLAGAGQINEQFF
abundance: .
v_gene: TRBV5-1
d_gene: .
j_gene: TRBJ2-1

CDR3nt: TGCAGTGCTAGTAGGACTAGCGGAAAGAGCTACGAGCAGTACTTC
CDR3aa: CSASRTSGKSYEQYF
abundance: .
v_gene: TRBV20-1
d_gene: TRBD2
j_gene: TRBJ2-7

CDR3nt: TGTGCCAGCAGCAGGGAGGCAGATACGCAGTATTTT
CDR3aa: CASSREADTQYF
abundance: .
v_gene: TRBV4-2
d_gene: .
j_gene: TRBJ2-3

CDR3nt: TGTGCCAGCAGCCAAGTAGGGCCGCGGGGGAACACAGATACGCAGTATTTT
CDR3aa: CASSQVGPRGNTDTQYF
abundance: many
v_gene: TRBV4-2
d_gene: TRBD2
j_gene: TRBJ2-3

CDR3nt: TGTGCCAGCAGCTTAGTGGGGGTCTCGAACACCGGGGAGCTGTTTTTT
CDR3aa: CASSLVGVSNTGELFF
abundance: .
v_gene: TRBV7-8
d_gene: .
j_gene: TRBJ2-2

CDR3nt: TGTGCCACCAGCAGAGATTTAGGGGGTAGCTATGGCTACACCTTC
CDR3aa: CATSRDLGGSYGYTF
abundance: many
v_gene: TRBV15
d_gene: .
j_gene: TRBJ1-2

CDR3nt: TGCAGTGCTATCAGGGGCTATAGCTCCTACGAGCAGTACTTC
CDR3aa: CSAIRGYSSYEQYF
abundance: .
v_gene: TRBV20-1
d_gene: .
j_gene: TRBJ2-7

CDR3nt: TGTGCCAGCAGCTGGGGTGCAGAGACAGAAGCTTTCTTT
CDR3aa: CASSWGAETEAFF
abundance: many
v_gene: TRBV12-3/TRBV12-4
d_gene: .
j_gene: TRBJ1-1

CDR3nt: TGTGCCAGCAGCGCCGGGACAGGGGCCAGCCGGGAGACCCAGTACTTC
CDR3aa: CASSAGTGASRETQYF
abundance: .
v_gene: TRBV9
d_gene: TRBD1
j_gene: TRBJ2-5

CDR3nt: TGTGCCAGCAGCCCCATTGTACAGGGGGGCGAGCAGTTCTTC
CDR3aa: CASSPIVQGGEQFF
abundance: many
v_gene: TRBV3-1
d_gene: TRBD1
j_gene: TRBJ2-1

CDR3nt: TGTGCCACCAGCAGAGATGTAGGGACCTCTTACGAGCAGTACTTC
CDR3aa: CATSRDVGTSYEQYF
abundance: .
v_gene: TRBV15
d_gene: .
j_gene: TRBJ2-7

CDR3nt: TGTGCCAGCAGTCCCTCATACGGGGAATACGAGCAGTACTTC
CDR3aa: CASSPSYGEYEQYF
abundance: .
v_gene: TRBV12-3/TRBV12-4
d_gene: .
j_gene: TRBJ2-7

CDR3nt: TGTGCCAGCTCAACGCTAGGGACGGAACAAGAGACCCAGTACTTC
CDR3aa: CASSTLGTEQETQYF
abundance: many
v_gene: TRBV18
d_gene: .
j_gene: TRBJ2-5

CDR3nt: TGTGCTAGTGGTTTGGAGAGGGGGGGACAATACAATGAGCAGTTCTTC
CDR3aa: CASGLERGGQYNEQFF
abundance: .
v_gene: TRBV12-5
d_gene: .
j_gene: TRBJ2-1

CDR3nt: TGCAGTTTGAAGGGCAGTCAAGAGACCCAGTACTTC
CDR3aa: CSLKGSQETQYF
abundance: .
v_gene: TRBV20-1
d_gene: .
j_gene: TRBJ2-5

CDR3nt: TGCGCCAGCAGCCAAGTAGCTGGGGCGGGTGGCTACACCTTC
CDR3aa: CASSQVAGAGGYTF
abundance: many
v_gene: TRBV4-3
d_gene: .
j_gene: TRBJ1-2

CDR3nt: TGTGCCAGCAGCTTAAACGGACAGCCAAACTATGGCTACACCTTC
CDR3aa: CASSLNGQPNYGYTF
abundance: many
v_gene: TRBV7-3
d_gene: .
j_gene: TRBJ1-2

CDR3nt: TGTGCCAGCAGCGCAGGACTAGCGGGGCTTAGCTCCTACAATGAGCAGTACTTC
CDR3aa: CASSAGLAGLSSYNEQYF
abundance: few
v_gene: TRBV5-6
d_gene: TRBD2
j_gene: TRBJ2-7

CDR3nt: TGTGCCAGCAGCTCGCGGCCCACCGGGGAGCTGTTTTTT
CDR3aa: CASSSRPTGELFF
abundance: .
v_gene: TRBV9
d_gene: .
j_gene: TRBJ2-2

CDR3nt: TGTGCCAGCAGTTTTTCTCCTTCGAACACCGGGGAGCTGTTTTTT
CDR3aa: CASSFSPSNTGELFF
abundance: .
v_gene: TRBV12-3/TRBV12-4
d_gene: .
j_gene: TRBJ2-2

CDR3nt: TGTGCCAGCAGTCCGAGCGCGGGACGCGATACGCAGTATTTT
CDR3aa: CASSPSAGRDTQYF
abundance: many
v_gene: TRBV3-1
d_gene: .
j_gene: TRBJ2-3

CDR3nt: TGTGCCAGCAGCTTAGTGACAGGCGGGGAGACCCAGTACTTC
CDR3aa: CASSLVTGGETQYF
abundance: .
v_gene: TRBV7-2
d_gene: .
j_gene: TRBJ2-5

CDR3nt: TGCAGTGCTATAGACCCGGGTTCCTCCTACAATGAGCAGTTCTTC
CDR3aa: CSAIDPGSSYNEQFF
abundance: .
v_gene: TRBV20-1
d_gene: .
j_gene: TRBJ2-1

CDR3nt: TGTGCCAGCAGTTTAGGACAGTTTAGCACAGATACGGAATATTTT
CDR3aa: CASSLGQFSTDTEYF
abundance: once
v_gene: TRBV12-3/TRBV12-4
d_gene: .
j_gene: TRBJ2-3

CDR3nt: TGTGCTAGTGCCCTGGGACCGCTAAACACCGGGGAGCTGTTTTTT
CDR3aa: CASALGPLNTGELFF
abundance: .
v_gene: TRBV12-5
d_gene: .
j_gene: TRBJ2-2

CDR3nt: TGTGCCAGTAGTGGACTAGCAATACGCTCCTACAATGAGCAGTTCTTC
CDR3aa: CASSGLAIRSYNEQFF
abundance: .
v_gene: TRBV19
d_gene: TRBD2
j_gene: TRBJ2-1

CDR3nt: TGTGCCACCAGCAGAGACCTACATAGGCAGTATAGCAATCAGCCCCAGCATTTT
CDR3aa: CATSRDLHRQYSNQPQHF
abundance: many
v_gene: TRBV15
d_gene: .
j_gene: TRBJ1-5

CDR3nt: TGTGCCAGCAGCTTAATTGGAGGGTTCACAGATACGCAGTATTTT
CDR3aa: CASSLIGGFTDTQYF
abundance: .
v_gene: TRBV7-2
d_gene: .
j_gene: TRBJ2-3